This T cell receptor beta chain is drawn from a study of CD8 T cells in ankylosing spondylitis. Study-wide findings and caveats: The disease-linked clones had a CD8+ phenotype and low blood frequencies. The study looked at matched synovial fluid samples from ankylosing spondylitis patients. Disease-linked clones were reported to be significantly enriched there.

This clonotype was counted at least ten times. Antigen unknown. Quantitative 5'-RACE with molecular barcodes generated TCR beta libraries. TCRdb ran MiXCR on the 5' RACE reads and lists one entry per CDR3 protein. In the table there are fewer than 200,000 distinct CDR3 sequences, roughly 18% of which are singletons. In germline, CDR1 is KGHDR, CDR2 SFDVKD. The ends were cut back, 0 bases at V and 9 bases at J, with 20 bases in the middle. This CDR3 is 17 amino acids long. The clonotype was recovered from a male donor under 30 with ankylosing spondylitis or in good health (not recorded which). Sequenced: blood, either unsorted or a sorted T cell fraction (not recorded which). V usage is TRBV24-1 and J usage is TRBJ2-1, with D perhaps matching TRBD1 (5 bases). The CDR3 DNA sequence: TGTGCCACCAGTGATTTGCCCGGCGGACGGACAATGGTTGAGCAGTTCTTC. Translating it yields CATSDLPGGRTMVEQFF.